This TCR beta chain originates from a study of blood T cell repertoires in COVID-19. V gave up 0 bases and J gave up 4 bases, with 10 bases separating them. Germline lookup yields CDR1 LGHNA and CDR2 YSLEER. CDR3 size: 16 residues. Clones were read by immunoSEQ multiplex PCR, and TCRdb kept only the in-frame ones, dropping some. The sample has 150,000 to 200,000 clones, around 87% seen once. While infection was still active, Seattle patients were enrolled and then followed longitudinally. The source material was peripheral blood. This clonotype was sampled from a man in his sixties with COVID-19, enrolled during active disease. The rearrangement uses TRBV4-3 and TRBJ2-6; weak D call: TRBD1 (6 bases). CDR3 DNA sequence: TGCGCCAGCAGCCAAGAAGGGGGTACAGGGGCCAACGTCCTGACTTTC. Translation: CASSQEGGTGANVLTF.